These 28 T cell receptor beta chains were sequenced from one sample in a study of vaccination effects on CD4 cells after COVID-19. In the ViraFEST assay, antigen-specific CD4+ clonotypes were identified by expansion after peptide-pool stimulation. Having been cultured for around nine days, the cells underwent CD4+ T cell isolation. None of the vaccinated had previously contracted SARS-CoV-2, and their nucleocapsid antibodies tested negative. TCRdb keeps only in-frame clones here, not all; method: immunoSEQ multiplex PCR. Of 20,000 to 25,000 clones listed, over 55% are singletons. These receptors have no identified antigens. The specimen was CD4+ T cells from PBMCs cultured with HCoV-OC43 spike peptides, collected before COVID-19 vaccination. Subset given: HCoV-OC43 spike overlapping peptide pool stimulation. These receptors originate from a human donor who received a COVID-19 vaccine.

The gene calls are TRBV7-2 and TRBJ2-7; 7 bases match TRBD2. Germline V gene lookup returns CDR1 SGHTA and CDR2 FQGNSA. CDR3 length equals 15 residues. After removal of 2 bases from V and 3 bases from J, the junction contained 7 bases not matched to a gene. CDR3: CASSLTAGAGYEQYF. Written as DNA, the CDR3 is TGTGCCAGCAGCTTAACGGCGGGAGCAGGCTACGAGCAGTACTTC.

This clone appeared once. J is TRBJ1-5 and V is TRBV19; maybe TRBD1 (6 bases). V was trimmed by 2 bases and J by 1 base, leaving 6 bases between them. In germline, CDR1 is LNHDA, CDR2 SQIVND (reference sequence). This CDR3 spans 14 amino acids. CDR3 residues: CASSITGSNQPQHF. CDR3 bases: TGTGCCAGTAGTATAACAGGGAGCAATCAGCCCCAGCATTTT.

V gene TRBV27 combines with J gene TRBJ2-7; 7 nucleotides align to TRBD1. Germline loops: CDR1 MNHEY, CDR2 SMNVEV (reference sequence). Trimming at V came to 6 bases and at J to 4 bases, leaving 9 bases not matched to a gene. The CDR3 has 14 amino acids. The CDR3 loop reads CASRLPGQPYEQYF. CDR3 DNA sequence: TGTGCCAGCAGGCTACCGGGACAGCCTTACGAGCAGTACTTC.

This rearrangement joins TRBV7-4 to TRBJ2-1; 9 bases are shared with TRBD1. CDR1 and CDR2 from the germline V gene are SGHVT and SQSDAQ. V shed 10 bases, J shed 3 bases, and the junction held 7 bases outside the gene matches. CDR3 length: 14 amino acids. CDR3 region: CATKQGALYNEQFF. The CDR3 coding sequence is TGTGCCACTAAACAGGGGGCTCTCTACAATGAGCAGTTCTTC. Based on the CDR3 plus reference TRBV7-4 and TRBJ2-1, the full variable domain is GAGVSQSPRYKVAKRGRDVALRCDSISGHVTLYWYRQTLGQGSEVLTYSQSDAQRDKSGRPSGRFSAERPERSVSTLKIQRTEQGDSAVYLCATKQGALYNEQFFGPGTRLTVL.

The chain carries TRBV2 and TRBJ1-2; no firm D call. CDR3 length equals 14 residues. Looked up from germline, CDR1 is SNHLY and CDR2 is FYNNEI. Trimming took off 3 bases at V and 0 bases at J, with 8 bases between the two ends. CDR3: CASSEPGANYGYTF. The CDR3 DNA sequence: TGTGCCAGCAGTGAGCCGGGAGCTAACTATGGCTACACCTTC.

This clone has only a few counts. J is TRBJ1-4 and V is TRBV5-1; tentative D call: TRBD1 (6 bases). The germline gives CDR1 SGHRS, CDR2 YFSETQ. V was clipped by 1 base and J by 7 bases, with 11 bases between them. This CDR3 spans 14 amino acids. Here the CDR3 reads CASSLNRAGEKLFF. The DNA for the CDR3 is TGCGCCAGCAGCTTGAACAGGGCGGGTGAAAAACTGTTTTTT.

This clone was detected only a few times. CDR3 in DNA: TGCGCCAGCAGCCATACCGGGACCGCTAAAGCCTCGAACACTGAAGCTTTCTTT. Translated: CASSHTGTAKASNTEAFF. The chain has TRBV4-1 and TRBJ1-1, with D maybe TRBD1 (5 bases). Between the trimmed V and J ends, which lost 3 bases and 1 base, there was a span of 21 bases. Germline V gene sequence: CDR1 MGHRA, CDR2 YSYEKL. This CDR3 has 18 residues.

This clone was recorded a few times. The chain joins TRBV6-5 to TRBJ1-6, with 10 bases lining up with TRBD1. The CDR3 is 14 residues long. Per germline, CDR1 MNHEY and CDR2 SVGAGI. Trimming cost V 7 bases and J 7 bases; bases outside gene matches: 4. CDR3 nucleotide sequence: TGTGCCAGCACCCCGGGACAGGGGAATTCACCCCTCCACTTT. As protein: CASTPGQGNSPLHF.

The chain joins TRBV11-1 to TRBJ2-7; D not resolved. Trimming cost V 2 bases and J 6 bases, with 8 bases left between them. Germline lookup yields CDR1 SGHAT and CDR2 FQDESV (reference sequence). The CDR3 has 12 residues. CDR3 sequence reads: CASSLLQSEQYF. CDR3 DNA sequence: TGTGCCAGCAGCTTATTGCAGAGCGAGCAGTACTTC.

The CDR3 region is CASSSTLAKTQYF. DNA for the CDR3: TGTGCCAGTAGTTCCACACTAGCTAAGACCCAGTACTTC. The chain recombines TRBV19 with TRBJ2-5, with a weak D call TRBD2 (6 bases). The CDR3 sequence is 13 residues long. V shed 5 bases and J shed 6 bases, with 13 bases lying between them. Germline loops: CDR1 LNHDA, CDR2 SQIVND (reference sequence).

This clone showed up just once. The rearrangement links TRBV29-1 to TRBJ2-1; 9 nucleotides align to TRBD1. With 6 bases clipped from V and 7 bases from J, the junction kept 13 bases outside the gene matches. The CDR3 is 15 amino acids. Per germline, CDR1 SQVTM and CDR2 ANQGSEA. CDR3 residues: CSVIHRGRSGNEQFF. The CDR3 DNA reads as TGCAGCGTGATCCACAGGGGGCGCAGCGGGAATGAGCAGTTCTTC.

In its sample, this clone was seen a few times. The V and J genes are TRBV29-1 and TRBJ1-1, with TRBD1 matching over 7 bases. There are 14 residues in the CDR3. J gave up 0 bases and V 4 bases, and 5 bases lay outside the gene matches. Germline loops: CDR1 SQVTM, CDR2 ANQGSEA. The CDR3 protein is CSVGGQAMNTEAFF. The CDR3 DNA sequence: TGCAGCGTTGGTGGACAGGCAATGAACACTGAAGCTTTCTTT.

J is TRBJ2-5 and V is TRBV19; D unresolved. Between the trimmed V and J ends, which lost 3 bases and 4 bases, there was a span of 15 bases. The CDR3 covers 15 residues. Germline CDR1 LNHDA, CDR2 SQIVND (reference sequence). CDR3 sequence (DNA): TGTGCCAGTAGTATCAACCGAAGGTTCGGAGAGACCCAGTACTTC. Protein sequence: CASSINRRFGETQYF.

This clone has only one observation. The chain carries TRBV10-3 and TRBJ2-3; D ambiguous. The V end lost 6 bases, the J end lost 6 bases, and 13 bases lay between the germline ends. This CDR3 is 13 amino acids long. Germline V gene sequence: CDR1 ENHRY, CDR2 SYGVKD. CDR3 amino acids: CAIRPVATDTQYF. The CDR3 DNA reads TGTGCCATCAGACCCGTTGCGACTGATACGCAGTATTTT.

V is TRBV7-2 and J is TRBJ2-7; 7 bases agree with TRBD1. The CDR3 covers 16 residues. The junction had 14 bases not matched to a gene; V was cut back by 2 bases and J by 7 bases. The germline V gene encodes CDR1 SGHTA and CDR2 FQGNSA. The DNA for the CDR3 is TGTGCCAGCAGCTTATCCCTGGGACAGTCATCGGGGGAGCAGTACTTC. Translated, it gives CASSLSLGQSSGEQYF.

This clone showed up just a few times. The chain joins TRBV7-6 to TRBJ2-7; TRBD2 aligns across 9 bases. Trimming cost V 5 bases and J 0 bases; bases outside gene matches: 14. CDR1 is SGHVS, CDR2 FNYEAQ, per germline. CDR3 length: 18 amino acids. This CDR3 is CASSGRGASGRPSYEQYF. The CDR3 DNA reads TGTGCCAGCAGCGGACGAGGGGCCAGCGGGAGGCCCTCCTACGAGCAGTACTTC.

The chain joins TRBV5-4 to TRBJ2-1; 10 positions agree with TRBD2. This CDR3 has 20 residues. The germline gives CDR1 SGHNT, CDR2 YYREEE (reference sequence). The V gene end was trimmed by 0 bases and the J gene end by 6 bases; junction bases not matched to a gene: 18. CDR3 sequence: CASSLVGGLAGVPARNEQFF. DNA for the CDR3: TGTGCCAGCAGCTTGGTAGGGGGGCTAGCGGGAGTCCCCGCTCGCAATGAGCAGTTCTTC.

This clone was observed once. Here the CDR3 DNA reads TGTGCCAGCAGTATTTCTAGCGGGGGTCAAGAGACCCAGTACTTC. Translating gives CASSISSGGQETQYF. V and J are TRBV6-4 and TRBJ2-5; 10 nucleotides match TRBD2. Germline assignment: CDR1 MRHNA and CDR2 SNTAGT. The CDR3 has 15 residues. J lost 2 bases, V lost 5 bases, and 5 bases had no gene match.

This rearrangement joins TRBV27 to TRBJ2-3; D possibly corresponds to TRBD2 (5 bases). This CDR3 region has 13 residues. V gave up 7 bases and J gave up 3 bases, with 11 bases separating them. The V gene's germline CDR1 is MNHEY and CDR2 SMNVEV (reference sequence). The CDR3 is CASTTRGTDTQYF. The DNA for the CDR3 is TGTGCCAGCACCACCCGGGGTACAGATACGCAGTATTTT.

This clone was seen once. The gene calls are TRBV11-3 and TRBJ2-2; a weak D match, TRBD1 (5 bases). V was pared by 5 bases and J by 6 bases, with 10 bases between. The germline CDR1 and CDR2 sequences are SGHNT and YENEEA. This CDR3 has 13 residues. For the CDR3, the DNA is TGTGCCAGCAGCACGCAGGGCCCCGGGGAGCTGTTTTTT. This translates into CASSTQGPGELFF.

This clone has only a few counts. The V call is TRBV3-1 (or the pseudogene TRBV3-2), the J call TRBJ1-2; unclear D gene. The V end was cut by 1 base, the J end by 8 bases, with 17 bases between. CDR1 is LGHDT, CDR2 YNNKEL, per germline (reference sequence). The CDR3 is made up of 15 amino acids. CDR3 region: CASSQGLGVPGGYTF. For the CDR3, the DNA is TGTGCCAGCAGCCAAGGCCTCGGAGTTCCAGGCGGCTACACCTTC.

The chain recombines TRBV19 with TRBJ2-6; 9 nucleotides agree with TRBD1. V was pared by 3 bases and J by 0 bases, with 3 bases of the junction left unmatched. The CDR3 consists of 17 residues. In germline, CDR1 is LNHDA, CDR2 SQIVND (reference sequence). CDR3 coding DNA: TGTGCCAGTAGTATTGACAGGGGGTACTCTGGGGCCAACGTCCTGACTTTC. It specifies CASSIDRGYSGANVLTF.

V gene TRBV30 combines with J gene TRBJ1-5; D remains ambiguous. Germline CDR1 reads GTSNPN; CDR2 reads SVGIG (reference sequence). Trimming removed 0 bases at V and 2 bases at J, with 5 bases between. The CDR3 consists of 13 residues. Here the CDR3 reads CAWSVQGNQPQHF. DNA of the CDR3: TGTGCCTGGAGTGTCCAGGGCAATCAGCCCCAGCATTTT. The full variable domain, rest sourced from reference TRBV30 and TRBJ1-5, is SQTIHQWPATLVQPVGSPLSLECTVEGTSNPNLYWYRQAAGRGLQLLFYSVGIGQISSEVPQNLSASRPQDRQFILSSKKLLLSDSGFYLCAWSVQGNQPQHFGDGTRLSIL.

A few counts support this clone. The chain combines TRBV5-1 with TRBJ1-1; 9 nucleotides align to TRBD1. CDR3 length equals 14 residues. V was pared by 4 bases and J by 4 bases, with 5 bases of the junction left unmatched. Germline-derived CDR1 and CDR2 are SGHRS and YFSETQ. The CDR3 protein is CASSPTGGRTEAFF. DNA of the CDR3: TGCGCCAGCAGCCCGACAGGGGGACGCACTGAAGCTTTCTTT.

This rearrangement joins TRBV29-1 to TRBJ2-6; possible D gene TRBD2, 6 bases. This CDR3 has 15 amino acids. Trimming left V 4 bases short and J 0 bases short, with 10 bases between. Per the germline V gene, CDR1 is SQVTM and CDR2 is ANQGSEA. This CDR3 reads CSVVSGDSGANVLTF. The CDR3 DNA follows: TGCAGCGTTGTTTCGGGGGACTCTGGGGCCAACGTCCTGACTTTC. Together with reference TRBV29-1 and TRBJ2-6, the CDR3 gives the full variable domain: SAVISQKPSRDICQRGTSLTIQCQVDSQVTMMFWYRQQPGQSLTLIATANQGSEATYESGFVIDKFPISRPNLTFSTLTVSNMSPEDSSIYLCSVVSGDSGANVLTFGAGSRLTVL.

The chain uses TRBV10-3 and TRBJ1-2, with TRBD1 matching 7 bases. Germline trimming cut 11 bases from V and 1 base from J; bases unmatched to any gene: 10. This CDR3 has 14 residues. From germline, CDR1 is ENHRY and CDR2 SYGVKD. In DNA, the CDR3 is TGTGCCTCCAACGACAGGGAAGATAACTATGGCTACACCTTC. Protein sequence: CASNDREDNYGYTF.

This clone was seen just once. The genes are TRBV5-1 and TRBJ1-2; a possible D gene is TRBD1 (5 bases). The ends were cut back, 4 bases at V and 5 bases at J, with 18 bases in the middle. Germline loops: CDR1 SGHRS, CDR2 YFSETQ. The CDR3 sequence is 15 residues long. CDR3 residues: CASSPPGPEGYGYTF. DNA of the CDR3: TGCGCCAGCAGCCCACCGGGACCGGAGGGATATGGCTACACCTTC.

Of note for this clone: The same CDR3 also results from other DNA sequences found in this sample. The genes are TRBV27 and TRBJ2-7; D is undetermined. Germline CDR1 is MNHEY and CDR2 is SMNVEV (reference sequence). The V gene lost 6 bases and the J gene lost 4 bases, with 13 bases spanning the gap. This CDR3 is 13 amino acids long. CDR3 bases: TGTGCCAGCAGCCCCGGGCCTCCATACGAGCAGTACTTC. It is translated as CASSPGPPYEQYF.